Listed here is a single TCR beta chain. V was pared by 10 bases and J by 6 bases, with 22 bases between. Germline V CDR1 and CDR2: MDHEN, SYDVKM. The CDR3 runs 15 residues. The sample is drawn from a study of beta chain features in type 1 diabetes. The investigators reverse transcribed all of the isolated RNA, so they sequenced expressed TCRB transcripts. Clones were sequenced by immunoSEQ multiplex PCR, and TCRdb holds only the in-frame ones, with some missing. The data show some 100,000 clones, under 40% seen once. The sequence came from a woman in her late teens or twenties in good health. This chain uses TRBV28 with TRBJ2-1, with D perhaps matching TRBD2 (6 bases). Sequencing was carried out using stem cell memory CD4+ T cells from blood. CDR3 DNA: TGTGCCACCACTCTCCCCCCGGGGGTGCTCAATGAGCAGTTCTTC. It codes for CATTLPPGVLNEQFF. Together with reference TRBV28 and TRBJ2-1, the CDR3 gives the full variable domain: DVKVTQSSRYLVKRTGEKVFLECVQDMDHENMFWYRQDPGLGLRLIYFSYDVKMKEKGDIPEGYSVSREKKERFSLILESASTNQTSMYLCATTLPPGVLNEQFFGPGTRLTVL.